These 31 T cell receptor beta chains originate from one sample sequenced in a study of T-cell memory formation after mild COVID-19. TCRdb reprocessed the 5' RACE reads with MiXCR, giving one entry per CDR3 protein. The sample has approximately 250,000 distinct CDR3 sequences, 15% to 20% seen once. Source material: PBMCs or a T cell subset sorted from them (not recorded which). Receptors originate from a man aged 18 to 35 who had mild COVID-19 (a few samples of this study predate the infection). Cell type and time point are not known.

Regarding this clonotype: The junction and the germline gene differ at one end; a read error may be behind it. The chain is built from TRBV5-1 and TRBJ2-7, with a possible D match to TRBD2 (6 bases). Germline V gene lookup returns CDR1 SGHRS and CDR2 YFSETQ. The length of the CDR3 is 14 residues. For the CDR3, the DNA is TGCGCCAGCAGCTTAAAGGCGGGGAGCTACGAGAAGTACTTC. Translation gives CASSLKAGSYEKYF.

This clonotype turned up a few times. CDR3 sequence: CASSFRDSASTDTQYF. CDR3 DNA sequence: TGTGCCAGCAGCTTCCGGGACAGCGCTAGCACAGATACGCAGTATTTT. The V gene is TRBV7-8, the J gene TRBJ2-3, with 7 positions matching TRBD1. V trimming: 3 bases; J trimming: 0 bases; junction bases outside the gene matches: 6. The CDR3 length is 16 residues. CDR1 and CDR2 (germline): SGHVS, FQNEAQ. Combining the CDR3 with reference TRBV7-8 and TRBJ2-3 gives the whole variable domain GAGVSQSPRYKVAKRGQDVALRCDPISGHVSLFWYQQALGQGPEFLTYFQNEAQLDKSGLPSDRFFAERPEGSVSTLKIQRTQQEDSAVYLCASSFRDSASTDTQYFGPGTRLTVL.

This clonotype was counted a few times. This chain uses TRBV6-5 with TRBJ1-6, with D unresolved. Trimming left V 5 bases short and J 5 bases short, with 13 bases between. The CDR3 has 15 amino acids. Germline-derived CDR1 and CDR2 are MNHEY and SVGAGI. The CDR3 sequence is CASSPIRANNSPLHF. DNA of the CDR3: TGTGCCAGCAGTCCAATCCGGGCAAATAATTCACCCCTCCACTTT.

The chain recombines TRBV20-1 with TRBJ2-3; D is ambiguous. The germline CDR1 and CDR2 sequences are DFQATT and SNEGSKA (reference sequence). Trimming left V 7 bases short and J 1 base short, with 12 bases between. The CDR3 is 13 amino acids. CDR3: CSVHGAGTDTQYF. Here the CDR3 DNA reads TGCAGTGTGCATGGCGCGGGCACAGATACGCAGTATTTT.

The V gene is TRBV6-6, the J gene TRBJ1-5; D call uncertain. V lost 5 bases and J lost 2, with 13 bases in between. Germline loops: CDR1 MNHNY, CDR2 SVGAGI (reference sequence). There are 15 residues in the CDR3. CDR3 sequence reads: CASSPRAEGNQPQHF. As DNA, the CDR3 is TGTGCCAGCAGTCCCAGAGCGGAGGGCAATCAGCCCCAGCATTTT.

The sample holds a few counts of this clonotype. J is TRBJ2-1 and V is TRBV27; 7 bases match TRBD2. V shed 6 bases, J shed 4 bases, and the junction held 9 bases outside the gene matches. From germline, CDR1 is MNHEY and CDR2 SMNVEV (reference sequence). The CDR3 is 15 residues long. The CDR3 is CASSPMGRGYNEQFF. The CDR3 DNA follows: TGTGCCAGCAGCCCCATGGGGCGGGGGTACAATGAGCAGTTCTTC.

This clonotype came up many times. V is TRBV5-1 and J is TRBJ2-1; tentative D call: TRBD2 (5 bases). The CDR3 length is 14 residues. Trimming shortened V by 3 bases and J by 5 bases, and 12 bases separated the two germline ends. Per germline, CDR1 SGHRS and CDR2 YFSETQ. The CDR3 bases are TGCGCCAGCAGCTCGGGAACGGAAGACAATGAGCAGTTCTTC. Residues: CASSSGTEDNEQFF.

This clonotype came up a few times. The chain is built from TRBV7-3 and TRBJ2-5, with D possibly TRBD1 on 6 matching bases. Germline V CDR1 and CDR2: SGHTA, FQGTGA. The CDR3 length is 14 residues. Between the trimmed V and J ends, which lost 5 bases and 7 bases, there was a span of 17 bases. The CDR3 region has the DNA TGTGCCAGCAGCCCAACGCCAGGGGCTCGGACCCAGTACTTC. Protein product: CASSPTPGARTQYF.

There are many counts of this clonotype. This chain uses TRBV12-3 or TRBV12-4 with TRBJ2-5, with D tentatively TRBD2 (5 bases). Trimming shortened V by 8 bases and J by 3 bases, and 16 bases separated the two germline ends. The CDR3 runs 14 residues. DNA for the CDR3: TGTGCCAGCGGACTCCCGAATAGGAAAGAGACCCAGTACTTC. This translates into CASGLPNRKETQYF.

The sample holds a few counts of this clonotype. In nucleotides, the CDR3 is TGCGCCAGCAGCCAGGGGAGTAGCGGGCTCCCGGAGACCCAGTACTTC. Its translation: CASSQGSSGLPETQYF. The chain uses TRBV4-3 and TRBJ2-5; 7 nucleotides align to TRBD2. Germline trimming cut 3 bases from V and 5 bases from J; bases unmatched to any gene: 12. The CDR3 length is 16 residues. Germline CDR1 is LGHNA and CDR2 is YSLEER.

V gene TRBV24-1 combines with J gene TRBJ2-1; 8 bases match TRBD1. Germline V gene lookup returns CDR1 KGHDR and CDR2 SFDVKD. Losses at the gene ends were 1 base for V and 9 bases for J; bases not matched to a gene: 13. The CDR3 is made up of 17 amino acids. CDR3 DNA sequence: TGTGCCACCAGTGATTTTGCCTCAATTACAGGGGGAAGTGAGCAGTTCTTC. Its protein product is CATSDFASITGGSEQFF.

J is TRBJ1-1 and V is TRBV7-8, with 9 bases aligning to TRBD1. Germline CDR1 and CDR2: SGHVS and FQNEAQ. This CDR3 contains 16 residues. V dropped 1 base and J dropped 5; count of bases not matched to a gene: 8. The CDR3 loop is CASSLVPGQGGTEAFF. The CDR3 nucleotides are TGTGCCAGCAGCTTAGTTCCGGGACAGGGCGGTACTGAAGCTTTCTTT.

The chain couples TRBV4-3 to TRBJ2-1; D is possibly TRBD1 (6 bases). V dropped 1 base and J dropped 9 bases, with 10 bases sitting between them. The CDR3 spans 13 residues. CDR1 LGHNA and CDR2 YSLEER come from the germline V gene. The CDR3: CASSQGEGGEQFF. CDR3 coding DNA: TGCGCCAGCAGCCAAGGCGAAGGGGGTGAGCAGTTCTTC.

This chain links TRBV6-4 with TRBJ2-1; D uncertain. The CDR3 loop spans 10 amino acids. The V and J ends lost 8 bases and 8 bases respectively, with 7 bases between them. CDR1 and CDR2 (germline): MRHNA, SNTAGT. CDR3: CASPGHEQFF. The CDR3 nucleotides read TGTGCCAGCCCCGGGCATGAGCAGTTCTTC.

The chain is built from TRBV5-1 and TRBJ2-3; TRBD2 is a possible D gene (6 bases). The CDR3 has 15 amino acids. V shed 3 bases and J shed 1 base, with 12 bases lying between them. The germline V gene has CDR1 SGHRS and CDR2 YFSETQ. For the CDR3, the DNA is TGCGCCAGCAGCTCCGGGAGCTCCGGCACAGATACGCAGTATTTT. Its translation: CASSSGSSGTDTQYF.

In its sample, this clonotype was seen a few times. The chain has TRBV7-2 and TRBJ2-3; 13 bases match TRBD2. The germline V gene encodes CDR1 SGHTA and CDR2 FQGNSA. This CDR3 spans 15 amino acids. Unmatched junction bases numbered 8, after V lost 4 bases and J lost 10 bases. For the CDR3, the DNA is TGTGCCAGCAGCTGGACTAGCGGGGGCCTCGACCCGCAGTATTTT. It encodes CASSWTSGGLDPQYF.

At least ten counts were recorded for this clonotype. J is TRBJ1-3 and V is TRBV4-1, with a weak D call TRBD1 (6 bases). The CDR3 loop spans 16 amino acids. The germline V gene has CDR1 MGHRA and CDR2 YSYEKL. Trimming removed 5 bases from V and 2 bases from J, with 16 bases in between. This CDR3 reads CASSGRTASTGNTIYF. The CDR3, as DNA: TGCGCCAGCAGCGGGCGGACAGCTTCAACTGGAAACACCATATATTTT.

In DNA, the CDR3 is TGCGCCAGCAGTCTGACTGAAGCTTTCTTT. Translating gives CASSLTEAFF. The chain is built from TRBV23-1 and TRBJ1-1; D ambiguous. TRBV23-1 is marked as an open reading frame, function uncertain. This CDR3 is 10 amino acids long. The V gene lost 4 bases and the J gene lost 5 bases, with 2 bases spanning the gap.

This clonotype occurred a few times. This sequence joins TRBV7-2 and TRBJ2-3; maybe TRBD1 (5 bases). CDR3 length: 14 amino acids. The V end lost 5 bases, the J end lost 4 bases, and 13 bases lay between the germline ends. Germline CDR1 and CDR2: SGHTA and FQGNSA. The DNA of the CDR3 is TGTGCCAGCAGCGGTAGCACAGGTCCAGATACGCAGTATTTT. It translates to CASSGSTGPDTQYF.

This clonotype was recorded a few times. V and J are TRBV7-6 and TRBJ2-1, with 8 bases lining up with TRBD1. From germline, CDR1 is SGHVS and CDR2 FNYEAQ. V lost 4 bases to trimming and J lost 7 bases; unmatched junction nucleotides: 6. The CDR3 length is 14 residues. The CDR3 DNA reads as TGTGCCAGCAGCTACTGGACAGGGTGGAATGAGCAGTTCTTC. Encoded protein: CASSYWTGWNEQFF.

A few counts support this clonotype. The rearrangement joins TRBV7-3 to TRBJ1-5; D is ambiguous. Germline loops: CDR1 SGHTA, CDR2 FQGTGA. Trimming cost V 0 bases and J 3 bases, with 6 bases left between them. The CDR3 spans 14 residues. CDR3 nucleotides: TGTGCCAGCAGCTTAACGATCAACAATCAGCCCCAGCATTTT. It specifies CASSLTINNQPQHF.

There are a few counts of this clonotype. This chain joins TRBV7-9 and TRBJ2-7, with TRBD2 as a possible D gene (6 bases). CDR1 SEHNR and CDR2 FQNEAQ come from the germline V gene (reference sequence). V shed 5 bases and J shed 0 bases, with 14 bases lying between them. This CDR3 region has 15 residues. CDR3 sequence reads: CASSRGWGDSYEQYF. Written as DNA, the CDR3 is TGTGCCAGCAGCCGTGGGTGGGGGGACTCCTACGAGCAGTACTTC.

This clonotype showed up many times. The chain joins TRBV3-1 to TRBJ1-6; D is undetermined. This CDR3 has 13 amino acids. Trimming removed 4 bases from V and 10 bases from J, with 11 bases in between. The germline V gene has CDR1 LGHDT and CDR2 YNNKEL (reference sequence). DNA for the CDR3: TGTGCCAGCAGCCCAACCAATCAGTCACCCCTCCACTTT. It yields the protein CASSPTNQSPLHF.

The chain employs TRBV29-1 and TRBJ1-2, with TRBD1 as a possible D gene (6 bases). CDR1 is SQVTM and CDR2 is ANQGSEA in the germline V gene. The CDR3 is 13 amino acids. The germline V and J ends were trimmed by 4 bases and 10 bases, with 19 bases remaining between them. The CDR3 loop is CSVASGAGKDYTF. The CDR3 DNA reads TGCAGCGTTGCCTCGGGGGCAGGGAAGGACTACACCTTC.

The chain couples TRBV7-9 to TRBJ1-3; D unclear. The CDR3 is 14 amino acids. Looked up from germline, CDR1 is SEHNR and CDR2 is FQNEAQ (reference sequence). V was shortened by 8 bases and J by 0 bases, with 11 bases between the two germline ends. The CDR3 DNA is TGTGCCAGCGCGCGGGTAGGCTCTGGAAACACCATATATTTT. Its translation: CASARVGSGNTIYF.

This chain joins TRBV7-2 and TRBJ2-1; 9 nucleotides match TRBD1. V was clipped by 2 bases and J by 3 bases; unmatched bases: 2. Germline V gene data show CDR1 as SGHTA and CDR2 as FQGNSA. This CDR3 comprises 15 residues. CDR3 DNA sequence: TGTGCCAGCAGCTTAACGGGACAGGGCTACAATGAGCAGTTCTTC. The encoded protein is CASSLTGQGYNEQFF. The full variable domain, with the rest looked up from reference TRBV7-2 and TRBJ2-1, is GAGVSQSPSNKVTEKGKDVELRCDPISGHTALYWYRQSLGQGLEFLIYFQGNSAPDKSGLPSDRFSAERTGGSVSTLTIQRTQQEDSAVYLCASSLTGQGYNEQFFGPGTRLTVL.

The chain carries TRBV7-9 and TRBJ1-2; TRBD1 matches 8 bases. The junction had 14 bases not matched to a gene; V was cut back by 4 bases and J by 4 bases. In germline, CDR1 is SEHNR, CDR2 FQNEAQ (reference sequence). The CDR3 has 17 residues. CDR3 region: CASSSTIGRTGPYGYTF. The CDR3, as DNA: TGTGCCAGCAGCTCCACAATAGGGAGGACAGGGCCCTATGGCTACACCTTC.

CDR3 loop: CASTARGLSTDTQYF. CDR3 DNA: TGTGCCAGCACAGCCAGGGGTCTTTCCACAGATACGCAGTATTTT. The chain links TRBV9 to TRBJ2-3; the D gene is possibly TRBD1 (6 bases). Per germline, CDR1 SGDLS and CDR2 YYNGEE. The CDR3 has 15 amino acids. The V end lost 6 bases, the J end lost 2 bases, and 16 bases lay between the germline ends.

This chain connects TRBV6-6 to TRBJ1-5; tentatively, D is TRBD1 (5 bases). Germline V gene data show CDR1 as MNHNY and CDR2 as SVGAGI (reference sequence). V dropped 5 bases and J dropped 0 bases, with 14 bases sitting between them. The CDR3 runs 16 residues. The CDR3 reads CASSTPGGNSNQPQHF. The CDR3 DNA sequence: TGTGCCAGCAGTACCCCCGGGGGAAATAGCAATCAGCCCCAGCATTTT.

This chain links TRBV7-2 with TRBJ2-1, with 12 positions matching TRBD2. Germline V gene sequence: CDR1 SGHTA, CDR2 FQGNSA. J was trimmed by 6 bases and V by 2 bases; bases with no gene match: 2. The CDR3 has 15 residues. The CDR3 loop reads CASSLWTSGANEQFF. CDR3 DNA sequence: TGTGCCAGCAGCTTATGGACTAGCGGGGCCAATGAGCAGTTCTTC.

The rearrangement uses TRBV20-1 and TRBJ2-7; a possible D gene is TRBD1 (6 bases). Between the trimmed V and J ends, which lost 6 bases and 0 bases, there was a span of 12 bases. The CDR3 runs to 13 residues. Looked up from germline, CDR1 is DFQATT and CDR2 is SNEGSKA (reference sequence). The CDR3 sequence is CSARDTDSYEQYF. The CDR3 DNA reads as TGCAGTGCAAGGGACACAGACTCCTACGAGCAGTACTTC.